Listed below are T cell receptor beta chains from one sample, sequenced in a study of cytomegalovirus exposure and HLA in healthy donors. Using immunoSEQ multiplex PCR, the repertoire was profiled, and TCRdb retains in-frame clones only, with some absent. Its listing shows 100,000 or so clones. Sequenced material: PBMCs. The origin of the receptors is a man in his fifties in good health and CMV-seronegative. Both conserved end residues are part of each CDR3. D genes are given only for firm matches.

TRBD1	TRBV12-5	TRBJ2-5	TGTGCTAGTGGTCCCAACCAACCGACAGGGCCAGAGACCCAGTACTTC	CASGPNQPTGPETQYF
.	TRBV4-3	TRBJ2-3	TGCGCCAGCAGCCAAGATTTCGGTGGGAGAGGCACAGATACGCAGTATTTT	CASSQDFGGRGTDTQYF
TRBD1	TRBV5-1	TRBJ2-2	TGCGCCAGCAGCAACGGACAGGGTCTCACCGGGGAGCTGTTTTTT	CASSNGQGLTGELFF
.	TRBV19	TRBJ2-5	TGTGCCAGTAGTATCCAGGGGTCAGGGGAGACCCAGTACTTC	CASSIQGSGETQYF
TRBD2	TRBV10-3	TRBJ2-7	TGTGCCTCGTCTAGCGGGGGACCTTACGAGCAGTACTTC	CASSSGGPYEQYF
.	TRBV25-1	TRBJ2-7	TGTGCCAGCAGTGAATCCTCCCCTTTGTACGAGCAGTACTTC	CASSESSPLYEQYF
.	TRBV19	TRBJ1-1	TGTGCCAGTAGATGGGGGGAGGGGATGAACACTGAAGCTTTCTTT	CASRWGEGMNTEAFF
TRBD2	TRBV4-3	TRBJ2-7	TGCGCCAGCAGCCCCTCCCTCGGGACTAGTCAGTTCGAGCAGTACTTC	CASSPSLGTSQFEQYF
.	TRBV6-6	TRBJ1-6	TGTGCCAGCTTGGACGGGAGCTCCTATAATTCACCCCTCCACTTT	CASLDGSSYNSPLHF
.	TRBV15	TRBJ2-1	TGTGCCACCAGCAGGGAGGGATATTTCTCCTACAATGAGCAGTTCTTC	CATSREGYFSYNEQFF
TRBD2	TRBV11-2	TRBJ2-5	TGTGCCAGCAGGCCTGTTGCGGGAGGGGGAGAGACCCAGTACTTC	CASRPVAGGGETQYF
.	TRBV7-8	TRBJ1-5	TGTGCCAGCAGACCCTTGGGGCGTAATCAGCCCCAGCATTTT	CASRPLGRNQPQHF
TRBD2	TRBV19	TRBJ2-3	TGTGCCAGTAGTATATTACCTAGCGGGGCCCAAACAGATACGCAGTATTTT	CASSILPSGAQTDTQYF
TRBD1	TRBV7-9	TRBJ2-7	TGTGCCAGCAGCAACCGGGACAGGGCTTACGAGCAGTACTTC	CASSNRDRAYEQYF
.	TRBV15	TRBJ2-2	TGTGCCACCAGCAGATCAGGGAACACCGGGGAGCTGTTTTTT	CATSRSGNTGELFF
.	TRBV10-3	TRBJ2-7	TGTGCCATCAGACCCGTCCCAGGAAGTACCTACGAGCAGTACTTC	CAIRPVPGSTYEQYF
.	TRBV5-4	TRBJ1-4	TGTGCCAGCAGCCCAGGTTTAGCGCCTGCAACTAATGAAAAACTGTTTTTT	CASSPGLAPATNEKLFF
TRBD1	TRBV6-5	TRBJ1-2	TGTGCCAGCAGGCCGAGACAGGGGATCATCTATGGCTACACCTTC	CASRPRQGIIYGYTF
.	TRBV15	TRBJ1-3	TGTGCCACCAGCAGAGACCGGAGCTCTGGAAACACCATATATTTT	CATSRDRSSGNTIYF
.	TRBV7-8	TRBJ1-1	TGTGCCAGCAGCTTAGACAGCAACACTGAAGCTTTCTTT	CASSLDSNTEAFF
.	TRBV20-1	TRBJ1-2	TGCAGTGCTAGAAGGGGCTATGGCTACACCTTC	CSARRGYGYTF
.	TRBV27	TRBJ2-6	TGTGCCAGCAGTCCCTACAGCTACTCTGGGGCCAACGTCCTGACTTTC	CASSPYSYSGANVLTF
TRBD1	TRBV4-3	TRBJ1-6	TGCGCCAGCAGTGACAGGGGTGCTAATTCACCCCTCCACTTT	CASSDRGANSPLHF
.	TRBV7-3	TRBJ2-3	TGTGCCAGCAGCCCCGGACAGAAAACAGATACGCAGTATTTT	CASSPGQKTDTQYF
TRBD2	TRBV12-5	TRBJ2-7	TGTGCTAGCGGGGGGGCTTTACCCTACGAGCAGTACTTC	CASGGALPYEQYF